Presented here are 30 T cell receptor beta chains from one specimen sequenced in a study of blood T cell repertoires in COVID-19. Profiling relied on immunoSEQ multiplex PCR, and the TCRdb table lists in-frame clones only, not all of them. The sample holds 300,000 to 400,000 clones, approximately 86% seen once. Sequenced: PBMCs or T cells enriched from blood (not recorded which). These receptors all stem from a woman in her 40s with acute COVID-19.

This clone was recorded once. J is TRBJ2-1 and V is TRBV27; TRBD2 aligns across 11 bases. V lost 6 bases, J lost 5 bases, and 9 bases stayed unmatched. The CDR3 runs to 16 residues. CDR1 MNHEY and CDR2 SMNVEV come from the germline V gene (reference sequence). In DNA, the CDR3 is TGTGCCAGCAGGATCTTAGCGGGGGGGACAAACAATGAGCAGTTCTTC. Protein: CASRILAGGTNNEQFF.

The chain joins TRBV18 to TRBJ1-1; D unclear. This CDR3 is built from 13 residues. V lost 6 bases and J lost 5, with 13 bases in between. Germline loops: CDR1 KGHSH, CDR2 LQKENI. This CDR3 reads CASSSTPETEAFF. The CDR3 DNA reads as TGTGCCAGCTCCTCCACCCCAGAAACTGAAGCTTTCTTT.

This sequence joins TRBV19 and TRBJ2-3, with 7 bases fitting TRBD2. Trimming at V came to 7 bases and at J to 8 bases, leaving 12 bases not matched to a gene. CDR1 and CDR2 from the germline V gene are LNHDA and SQIVND (reference sequence). The CDR3 has 14 amino acids. CDR3 DNA sequence: TGTGCCAGTACCTCAGCGGGAAGAGACGGTACGCAGTATTTT. Translating gives CASTSAGRDGTQYF.

The rearrangement links TRBV5-1 to TRBJ2-1, with 15 bases that match TRBD2. V shed 4 bases, J shed 5 bases, and the junction held 7 bases outside the gene matches. This CDR3 has 17 amino acids. Germline V lookup: CDR1 SGHRS, CDR2 YFSETQ. The CDR3 loop is CASSTGLAGGRDNEQFF. The CDR3 nucleotides are TGCGCCAGCAGCACGGGACTAGCGGGAGGAAGGGACAATGAGCAGTTCTTC.

The chain combines TRBV7-8 with TRBJ2-7; the D is unclear. The V end lost 2 bases, the J end lost 2 bases, and 10 bases lay between the germline ends. Germline lookup yields CDR1 SGHVS and CDR2 FQNEAQ. There are 14 residues in the CDR3. CDR3 sequence reads: CASSLSAGAYEQYF. The CDR3 DNA is TGTGCCAGCAGCTTAAGCGCCGGAGCCTACGAGCAGTACTTC.

The rearrangement uses TRBV5-4 and TRBJ2-2; tentatively, D is TRBD2 (5 bases). The V gene's germline CDR1 is SGHNT and CDR2 YYREEE (reference sequence). V was pared by 4 bases and J by 1 base, with 11 bases between. The CDR3 is 15 amino acids. The CDR3 region is CASSQFEGNTGELFF. In nucleotides, the CDR3 is TGTGCCAGCAGCCAGTTTGAGGGGAACACCGGGGAGCTGTTTTTT.

The chain recombines TRBV7-3 with TRBJ1-5; possibly TRBD1 for D (5 bases). Germline CDR1 is SGHTA and CDR2 is FQGTGA. The V and J ends lost 3 bases and 0 bases respectively, with 18 bases between them. This CDR3 has 18 amino acids. The CDR3 region is CASSFDLRVASSNQPQHF. The DNA for the CDR3 is TGTGCCAGCAGCTTTGATCTCAGGGTCGCCTCTAGCAATCAGCCCCAGCATTTT.

The chain's CDR3 is CASSIRLGVSGAETQYF. CDR3 coding DNA: TGTGCCAGTAGTATAAGATTAGGGGTTTCGGGCGCAGAGACCCAGTACTTC. The genes are TRBV19 and TRBJ2-5, with D possibly being TRBD1 (5 bases). This CDR3 has 17 residues. V dropped 2 bases and J dropped 4 bases, with 20 bases sitting between them. The germline V gene encodes CDR1 LNHDA and CDR2 SQIVND (reference sequence).

Only one count was recorded for this clone. The rearrangement links TRBV4-1 to TRBJ2-1; TRBD1 matches 9 bases. Germline loops: CDR1 MGHRA, CDR2 YSYEKL. The CDR3 totals 16 residues. Trimming removed 4 bases from V and 6 bases from J; junction bases left unmatched: 10. In DNA, the CDR3 is TGCGCCAGCAGCCCCCGGCGGGACAGGGTAATCAATGAGCAGTTCTTC. Protein sequence: CASSPRRDRVINEQFF.

The V gene is TRBV5-4, the J gene TRBJ2-5, with TRBD2 identical over 8 bases. The CDR3 is 16 residues long. Germline V gene sequence: CDR1 SGHNT, CDR2 YYREEE (reference sequence). V was pared by 2 bases and J by 2 bases, with 8 bases of the junction left unmatched. This CDR3 reads CASSFGVAGIQETQYF. The CDR3 nucleotides are TGTGCCAGCAGCTTCGGGGTAGCGGGGATACAAGAGACCCAGTACTTC.

The chain employs TRBV6-2 or TRBV6-3 and TRBJ2-3; unclear D gene. Germline values: CDR1 MNHEY, CDR2 SVGEGT. Trimming shortened V by 4 bases and J by 0 bases, and 11 bases separated the two germline ends. The CDR3 length is 15 residues. This CDR3 is CASSSLSSSTDTQYF. In DNA form, the CDR3 reads TGTGCCAGCAGTTCTCTATCCTCTAGCACAGATACGCAGTATTTT.

The V call is TRBV27, the J call TRBJ1-4; 10 bases align to TRBD1. J was trimmed by 7 bases and V by 5 bases; bases with no gene match: 4. The CDR3 is 14 amino acids. In germline, CDR1 is MNHEY, CDR2 SMNVEV (reference sequence). CDR3 sequence (DNA): TGTGCCAGCAGTCTAGGGACAGGGGTTGAAAAACTGTTTTTT. Its translation: CASSLGTGVEKLFF. The complete variable domain, with remaining parts taken from reference TRBV27 and TRBJ1-4, reads EAQVTQNPRYLITVTGKKLTVTCSQNMNHEYMSWYRQDPGLGLRQIYYSMNVEVTDKGDVPEGYKVSRKEKRNFPLILESPSPNQTSLYFCASSLGTGVEKLFFGSGTQLSVL.

This chain links TRBV4-2 with TRBJ1-6; D is possibly TRBD1 (6 bases). V dropped 4 bases and J dropped 4 bases, with 14 bases sitting between them. The germline gives CDR1 LGHNA, CDR2 YNFKEQ. The CDR3 sequence is 16 residues long. In nucleotides, the CDR3 is TGTGCCAGCAGCCTGCACAGGGAACTTTATAATTCACCCCTCCACTTT. This codes for CASSLHRELYNSPLHF.

The J gene is TRBJ1-1, the V gene TRBV4-3, with D maybe TRBD1 (5 bases). Germline-derived CDR1 and CDR2 are LGHNA and YSLEER. The CDR3 has 14 residues. V was trimmed by 4 bases and J by 3 bases, leaving 12 bases between them. This CDR3 reads CASSPRTGDTEAFF. The DNA for the CDR3 is TGCGCCAGCAGCCCCCGGACGGGGGACACTGAAGCTTTCTTT.

As for this clone: At one end the junction does not follow the germline gene, possibly because of a read error. This chain joins TRBV15 and TRBJ1-3; no clear D. The CDR3 runs to 15 residues. Germline assignment: CDR1 LNHNV and CDR2 YYDKDF (reference sequence). CDR3 in amino acids: CATSRDGQAGNTIYF. CDR3 in DNA: TGTGCCACCAGTAGAGACGGTCAGGCCGGAAACACCATATATTTT.

The chain joins TRBV9 to TRBJ2-7, with 9 positions matching TRBD1. V was clipped by 4 bases and J by 1 base; unmatched bases: 6. Germline CDR1 and CDR2: SGDLS and YYNGEE. The CDR3 totals 15 residues. This chain's CDR3 is CASSPLGQGSYEQYF. The CDR3 coding sequence is TGTGCCAGCAGCCCGTTAGGACAGGGGTCCTACGAGCAGTACTTC.

The chain carries TRBV5-1 and TRBJ2-5; maybe TRBD1 (6 bases). V lost 5 bases to trimming and J lost 2 bases, with 13 bases between them. The CDR3 sequence is 14 residues long. Per germline, CDR1 SGHRS and CDR2 YFSETQ. The CDR3 spells CASSSGALQETQYF. The DNA for the CDR3 is TGCGCCAGCAGTTCAGGGGCCCTTCAAGAGACCCAGTACTTC.

V is TRBV7-3 and J is TRBJ1-1; TRBD1 aligns across 7 bases. This CDR3 comprises 14 residues. Trimming took 4 bases from V and 2 from J; bases not matched to a gene: 4. Germline V gives CDR1 SGHTA, CDR2 FQGTGA. The DNA of the CDR3 is TGTGCCAGCAGCTCTTCAGGGGGTAACACTGAAGCTTTCTTT. Protein: CASSSSGGNTEAFF. Using reference TRBV7-3 and TRBJ1-1 for the parts outside the CDR3, the full variable domain is GAGVSQTPSNKVTEKGKYVELRCDPISGHTALYWYRQSLGQGPEFLIYFQGTGAADDSGLPNDRFFAVRPEGSVSTLKIQRTERGDSAVYLCASSSSGGNTEAFFGQGTRLTVV.

About this clone: The identical CDR3 is also encoded by other nucleotide sequences in the sample. This chain uses TRBV29-1 with TRBJ1-1; D may be TRBD1 (5 bases). The CDR3 length is 13 residues. Germline assignment: CDR1 SQVTM and CDR2 ANQGSEA. The V end was cut by 3 bases, the J end by 0 bases, with 8 bases between. The CDR3 coding sequence is TGCAGCGTTGAGCGACAGATGAACACTGAAGCTTTCTTT. It codes for CSVERQMNTEAFF.

This clone was observed a single time. The chain has TRBV19 and TRBJ1-2, with 8 bases identical to TRBD1. Germline CDR1 is LNHDA and CDR2 is SQIVND (reference sequence). V lost 4 bases and J lost 5; bases outside the gene matches: 3. The CDR3 extends over 13 amino acids. The CDR3 protein is CASSTGGRYGYTF. For the CDR3, the DNA is TGTGCCAGTAGTACAGGGGGCCGATATGGCTACACCTTC.

The V call is TRBV11-2, the J call TRBJ2-2; 9 positions match TRBD2. The germline V gene has CDR1 SGHAT and CDR2 FQNNGV. The V and J ends lost 3 bases and 6 bases, in that order; junction bases with no gene match: 5. The CDR3 consists of 15 residues. The CDR3 region has the DNA TGTGCCAGCAGCTTGAGCGGGGGGATGGCCGGGGAGCTGTTTTTT. Amino acid sequence: CASSLSGGMAGELFF. Full variable domain (outside the CDR3, taken from reference TRBV11-2 and TRBJ2-2): EAGVAQSPRYKIIEKRQSVAFWCNPISGHATLYWYQQILGQGPKLLIQFQNNGVVDDSQLPKDRFSAERLKGVDSTLKIQPAKLEDSAVYLCASSLSGGMAGELFFGEGSRLTVL.

V and J are TRBV4-1 and TRBJ1-2; 10 nucleotides line up with TRBD1. Trimming took 3 bases from V and 8 from J; bases not matched to a gene: 15. The CDR3 is 17 residues long. The germline gives CDR1 MGHRA, CDR2 YSYEKL. The CDR3: CASSHVAGDRGGGGYTF. The DNA for the CDR3 is TGCGCCAGCAGCCACGTGGCCGGGGACAGGGGCGGTGGGGGCTACACCTTC.

This chain joins TRBV9 and TRBJ2-7; 10 nucleotides match TRBD1. Germline CDR1 reads SGDLS; CDR2 reads YYNGEE. This CDR3 comprises 16 residues. V gave up 6 bases and J gave up 7 bases; unmatched junction bases: 16. The CDR3: CASTANAGTGEGEQYF. The CDR3 DNA reads TGTGCCAGCACCGCTAATGCCGGGACAGGGGAGGGGGAGCAGTACTTC.

The chain employs TRBV11-3 and TRBJ1-6; a possible D gene is TRBD1 (5 bases). CDR1 is SGHNT and CDR2 is YENEEA in the germline V gene. The CDR3 is made up of 13 amino acids. The V gene lost 6 bases and the J gene lost 6 bases, with 9 bases spanning the gap. CDR3 in amino acids: CASRATANSPLHF. DNA of the CDR3: TGTGCCAGCAGAGCGACAGCTAATTCACCCCTCCACTTT.

This clone was observed a handful of times. The genes are TRBV24-1 and TRBJ2-3; TRBD1 aligns across 8 bases. With V trimmed by 5 bases and J by 3 bases, 9 bases remained unmatched. This CDR3 comprises 16 residues. CDR1 and CDR2 from the germline V gene are KGHDR and SFDVKD. CDR3 residues: CATSGPGQVSTDTQYF. The CDR3 DNA follows: TGTGCCACCAGTGGCCCGGGACAGGTTTCTACAGATACGCAGTATTTT.

V gene TRBV18 combines with J gene TRBJ2-7; TRBD1 matches at 9 bases. The trim removed 2 bases at V and 2 bases at J, leaving 7 bases unmatched. Germline V lookup: CDR1 KGHSH, CDR2 LQKENI. The CDR3 is made up of 16 amino acids. CDR3 in amino acids: CASSPNRDRVPYEQYF. The DNA for the CDR3 is TGTGCCAGCTCACCAAACCGGGACAGGGTACCCTACGAGCAGTACTTC.

This clone was seen more than once but under ten times. The CDR3 loop reads CASSQFCSASSYEQYF. The CDR3 DNA sequence: TGCGCCAGCAGTCAATTTTGTAGCGCAAGCTCCTACGAGCAGTACTTC. The J gene is TRBJ2-7, the V gene TRBV23-1; tentatively, D is TRBD2 (5 bases). TRBV23-1 belongs to the ORF category, with a function that is uncertain. This CDR3 spans 16 amino acids. The germline V and J ends were trimmed by 1 base and 0 bases, with 13 bases remaining between them.

The rearrangement joins TRBV27 to TRBJ1-3, with 7 nucleotides matching TRBD1. CDR1 MNHEY and CDR2 SMNVEV come from the germline V gene (reference sequence). This CDR3 has 16 amino acids. Trimming took 3 bases from V and 0 from J; bases not matched to a gene: 5. The chain's CDR3 is CASSFRGQNSGNTIYF. The CDR3 nucleotides read TGTGCCAGCAGTTTTAGGGGGCAAAACTCTGGAAACACCATATATTTT.

V is TRBV6-5 and J is TRBJ2-2, with a tentative D call TRBD2 (5 bases). The V gene's germline CDR1 is MNHEY and CDR2 SVGAGI. Trimming took 6 bases from V and 6 from J, leaving 8 bases between them. The CDR3 totals 12 residues. Here the CDR3 reads CASRMGAGELFF. The CDR3 region has the DNA TGTGCCAGCAGGATGGGAGCCGGGGAGCTGTTTTTT.

The chain carries TRBV7-9 and TRBJ2-3, with 8 bases lining up with TRBD1. CDR3 length equals 16 residues. V lost 5 bases, J lost 0 bases, and 7 bases stayed unmatched. Germline V gene sequence: CDR1 SEHNR, CDR2 FQNEAQ (reference sequence). This chain's CDR3 is CASSLKGQESTDTQYF. CDR3 bases: TGTGCCAGCAGCCTCAAGGGACAGGAGAGCACAGATACGCAGTATTTT.